The subject of this entry is one T cell receptor beta chain. Its antigen is unknown. Libraries of TCR beta came from quantitative 5'-RACE with molecular barcodes. TCRdb re-analysed the 5' RACE reads in MiXCR, keeping a single row per CDR3 protein. The data contain 250,000 to 300,000 distinct CDR3 sequences, 15% to 20% of them singletons. Germline CDR1 and CDR2: SGHRS and YFSETQ. This CDR3 is built from 15 residues. Losses at the gene ends were 1 base for V and 2 bases for J; bases not matched to a gene: 4. These data belong to a study of CD8 T cells in ankylosing spondylitis. Study-wide results and limits: A CD8+ phenotype characterized the disease-linked clones, which were relatively rare in peripheral blood. A TCR beta motif of about 8 highly homologous variants seemed to mark ankylosing spondylitis blood.

The sequenced material came from blood, either unsorted or a sorted T cell fraction (not recorded which). J is TRBJ1-2 and V is TRBV5-1; 8 bases agree with TRBD1. This TCR was recovered from a male donor with ankylosing spondylitis or in good health (not recorded which). This CDR3 reads CASSLSGQGNYGYTF. The CDR3 DNA sequence: TGCGCCAGCAGCTTGTCCGGACAGGGAAACTATGGCTACACCTTC.